A single TCR beta chain is shown here with its context. Its specificity is unknown. With template switching, a universal primer site was added, and the cDNA carried unique molecular identifiers. MiXCR, run by TCRdb on the 5' RACE reads, gives a single entry per CDR3 protein. The sample lists about 730,000 distinct CDR3 sequences; over 20% were seen once. These data originate in a study of identical twins. The CDR3 consists of 12 residues. Germline V gene data show CDR1 as LGHNT and CDR2 as FRNRAP. The V and J ends lost 6 bases and 7 bases respectively, with 12 bases between them. Study-wide findings and caveats: For cord blood, abundant beta clonotypes had fewer insertions, unlike memory repertoires, which showed none.

This same sample was also part of a study on T cells expressing NK-cell markers. According to that study: According to the study, TCR beta repertoires originated from sorted CD3+CD56+NKG2C+, CD3+CD56+NKG2C- and CD3+CD56-NKG2C+ T cells. In several experiments, sorting was restricted to alpha-beta TCR T cells by an anti-gamma-delta TCR antibody.

The gene calls are TRBV12-5 and TRBJ1-1, with no clear D. The sequence came from a woman younger than 30 in good health. Sequenced material: PBMCs. CDR3 amino acids: CASGPNAGEAFF. The DNA for the CDR3 is TGTGCTAGTGGGCCCAACGCCGGTGAAGCTTTCTTT. Supplemented by reference TRBV12-5 and TRBJ1-1, the full variable domain reads DARVTQTPRHKVTEMGQEVTMRCQPILGHNTVFWYRQTMMQGLELLAYFRNRAPLDDSGMPKDRFSAEMPDATLATLKIQPSEPRDSAVYFCASGPNAGEAFFGQGTRLTVV.